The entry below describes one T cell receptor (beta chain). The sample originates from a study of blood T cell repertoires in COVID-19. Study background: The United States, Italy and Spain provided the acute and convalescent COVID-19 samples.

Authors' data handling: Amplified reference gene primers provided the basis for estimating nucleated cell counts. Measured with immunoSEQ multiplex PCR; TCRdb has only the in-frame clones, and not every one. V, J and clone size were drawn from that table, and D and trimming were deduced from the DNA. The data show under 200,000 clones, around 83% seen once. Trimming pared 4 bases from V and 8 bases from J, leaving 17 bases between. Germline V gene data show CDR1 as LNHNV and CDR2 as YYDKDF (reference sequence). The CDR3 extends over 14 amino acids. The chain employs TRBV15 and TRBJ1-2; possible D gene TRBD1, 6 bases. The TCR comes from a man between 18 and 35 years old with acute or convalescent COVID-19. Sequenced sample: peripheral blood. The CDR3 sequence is CATSTPLTGSGYTF. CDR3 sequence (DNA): TGTGCCACCAGCACCCCTTTAACAGGGAGCGGCTACACCTTC.